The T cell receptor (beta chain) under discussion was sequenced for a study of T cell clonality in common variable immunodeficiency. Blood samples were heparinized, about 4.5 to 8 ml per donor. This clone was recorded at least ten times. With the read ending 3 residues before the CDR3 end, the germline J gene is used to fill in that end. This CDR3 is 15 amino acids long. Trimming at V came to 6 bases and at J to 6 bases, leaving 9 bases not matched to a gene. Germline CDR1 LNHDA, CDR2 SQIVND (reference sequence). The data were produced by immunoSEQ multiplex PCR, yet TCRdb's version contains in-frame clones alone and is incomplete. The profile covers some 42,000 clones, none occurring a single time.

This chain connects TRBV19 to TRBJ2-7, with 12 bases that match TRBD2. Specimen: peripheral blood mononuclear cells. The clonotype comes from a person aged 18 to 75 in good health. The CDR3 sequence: CASSPTSGRSREQYF. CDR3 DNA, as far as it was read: TGTGCCAGTAGCCCAACTAGCGGGAGGTCGCGCGAG.